Presented here are 25 T cell receptor beta chains from one specimen sequenced in a study of Ad26.COV2.S vaccination and SARS-CoV-2 variants. Assay: immunoSEQ multiplex PCR; the TCRdb copy retains only in-frame clones and omits some. This sample has 350,000 to 500,000 clones, with around 87% found just once. The treatment denotes: 15 to 20 received Ad26.COV2.S at low or high dose, single or two shots; several received placebo; per-sample allocation not given. Material that was analyzed had been drawn on day 63 after the first vaccine or placebo injection. Sequencing used peripheral blood, obtained in a trial of Ad26.COV2.S vaccine versus placebo. These TCRs come from a person aged 18-65 years who received the Ad26.COV2.S COVID-19 vaccine or a placebo.

This clone was observed a few times. The rearrangement links TRBV4-1 to TRBJ2-2, with D hard to call. Germline V CDR1 and CDR2: MGHRA, YSYEKL. This CDR3 has 17 residues. The V gene lost 3 bases and the J gene lost 0 bases, with 14 bases spanning the gap. The CDR3 DNA is TGCGCCAGCAGCCAGCGGACGGGCAGTACGAACACCGGGGAGCTGTTTTTT. Its translation: CASSQRTGSTNTGELFF.

The chain links TRBV19 to TRBJ1-6, with 8 bases that match TRBD1. With 8 bases clipped from V and 7 bases from J, the junction kept 10 bases outside the gene matches. From germline, CDR1 is LNHDA and CDR2 SQIVND (reference sequence). The CDR3 runs 15 residues. The DNA of the CDR3 is TGTGCCAGTGGACTAGAGACAGGGGCGAATTCACCCCTCCACTTT. Its protein is CASGLETGANSPLHF.

In its sample, this clone was seen once. As DNA, the CDR3 is TGTGCCTGGAGAATGGACTGGAAATACAATGAGCAGTTCTTC. Translated: CAWRMDWKYNEQFF. The chain couples TRBV30 to TRBJ2-1; D possibly corresponds to TRBD2 (5 bases). Trimming shortened V by 3 bases and J by 4 bases, and 13 bases separated the two germline ends. This CDR3 spans 14 amino acids. From germline, CDR1 is GTSNPN and CDR2 SVGIG (reference sequence).

V and J are TRBV27 and TRBJ2-5; perhaps TRBD1 as D (6 bases). The germline CDR1 and CDR2 sequences are MNHEY and SMNVEV (reference sequence). CDR3 size: 13 residues. V was trimmed by 8 bases and J by 2 bases, leaving 12 bases between them. CDR3 loop: CASGGIRQETQYF. The CDR3 DNA is TGTGCCAGCGGGGGCATCCGGCAAGAGACCCAGTACTTC.

J is TRBJ1-5 and V is TRBV5-1; D gene ambiguous. Trimming left V 0 bases short and J 6 bases short, with 10 bases between. Germline-derived CDR1 and CDR2 are SGHRS and YFSETQ. The CDR3 is made up of 14 amino acids. The CDR3 region has the DNA TGCGCCAGCAGCTTGGTGGTCTATCCTCAGCCCCAGCATTTT. As protein: CASSLVVYPQPQHF.

V is TRBV6-4 and J is TRBJ2-2; no clear D gene. Trimming took 2 bases from V and 1 from J, leaving 5 bases between them. CDR1 and CDR2 from the germline V gene are MRHNA and SNTAGT. This CDR3 has 14 amino acids. DNA for the CDR3: TGTGCCAGCAGTGACCTACAGAACACCGGGGAGCTGTTTTTT. This translates into CASSDLQNTGELFF.

V is TRBV6-1 and J is TRBJ2-3; 9 nucleotides match TRBD2. With 2 bases clipped from V and 2 bases from J, the junction kept 5 bases outside the gene matches. CDR1 and CDR2 from the germline V gene are MNHNS and SASEGT. The CDR3 is 16 amino acids. In nucleotides, the CDR3 is TGTGCCAGCAGTGAATGGGCTAGCGGGGACACAGATACGCAGTATTTT. Its translation: CASSEWASGDTDTQYF.

This sequence joins TRBV6-2 or TRBV6-3 and TRBJ2-7, with 9 bases that match TRBD1. The CDR3 loop spans 14 amino acids. V lost 5 bases, J lost 2 bases, and 4 bases stayed unmatched. Germline V CDR1 and CDR2: MNHEY, SVGEGT. The CDR3 loop reads CASSMWTGAYEQYF. CDR3 bases: TGTGCCAGCAGTATGTGGACAGGGGCCTACGAGCAGTACTTC.

The chain couples TRBV5-6 to TRBJ1-2; perhaps TRBD1 as D (5 bases). CDR3 length equals 15 residues. Germline CDR1 is SGHDT and CDR2 is YYEEEE. V lost 0 bases, J lost 8 bases, and 17 bases lay in between. The CDR3 region has the DNA TGTGCCAGCAGCTTGGTGCCAGGCCCGGGACGGGGCTACACCTTC. Translated, it gives CASSLVPGPGRGYTF.

V gene TRBV11-2 combines with J gene TRBJ2-1; 9 bases agree with TRBD1. Per the germline V gene, CDR1 is SGHAT and CDR2 is FQNNGV. The CDR3 is made up of 13 amino acids. V shed 1 base, J shed 9 bases, and the junction held 1 base outside the gene matches. In DNA, the CDR3 is TGTGCCAGCAGCTTAGTGACAGGGGGTGAGCAGTTCTTC. Its protein product is CASSLVTGGEQFF.

This chain links TRBV5-1 with TRBJ2-6; 12 bases match TRBD2. CDR1 and CDR2 (germline): SGHRS, YFSETQ. This CDR3 has 18 residues. J lost 2 bases, V lost 0 bases, and 3 bases had no gene match. The CDR3 sequence is CASSLAPSGGAGANVLTF. As DNA, the CDR3 is TGCGCCAGCAGCTTGGCCCCTAGCGGGGGGGCTGGGGCCAACGTCCTGACTTTC.

The chain carries TRBV19 and TRBJ1-6; D unclear. The CDR3 contains 14 residues. CDR1 and CDR2 from the germline V gene are LNHDA and SQIVND (reference sequence). Trimming took off 3 bases at V and 8 bases at J, with 11 bases between the two ends. The CDR3 reads CASSIRGEDSPLHF. The CDR3 DNA reads TGTGCCAGTAGTATCCGGGGAGAAGATTCACCCCTCCACTTT.

The chain recombines TRBV5-4 with TRBJ1-6, with D possibly being TRBD1 (5 bases). Germline V gene sequence: CDR1 SGHNT, CDR2 YYREEE (reference sequence). V was shortened by 4 bases and J by 14 bases, with 16 bases between the two germline ends. There are 13 residues in the CDR3. CDR3: CASSTGTGRALHF. In nucleotides, the CDR3 is TGTGCCAGCAGCACGGGGACCGGTCGGGCCCTCCACTTT.

The chain is built from TRBV7-9 and TRBJ1-4; 8 nucleotides match TRBD1. V lost 5 bases to trimming and J lost 0 bases; unmatched junction nucleotides: 8. CDR3 size: 17 residues. Germline assignment: CDR1 SEHNR and CDR2 FQNEAQ (reference sequence). Written as DNA, the CDR3 is TGTGCCAGCAGCCCGGCATCGACAGGGGCAACTAATGAAAAACTGTTTTTT. The encoded protein is CASSPASTGATNEKLFF.

This rearrangement joins TRBV7-2 to TRBJ2-1, with D possibly being TRBD2 (5 bases). V gave up 5 bases and J gave up 8 bases, with 13 bases separating them. The germline V gene has CDR1 SGHTA and CDR2 FQGNSA. The length of the CDR3 is 13 residues. This CDR3 is CASSNDYSDEQFF. DNA of the CDR3: TGTGCCAGCAGCAATGACTACTCCGATGAGCAGTTCTTC.

This clone was picked up a small number of times. The J gene is TRBJ2-3, the V gene TRBV3-1 (or the pseudogene TRBV3-2); 11 bases match TRBD2. The CDR3 is made up of 15 amino acids. Germline-derived CDR1 and CDR2 are LGHDT and YNNKEL (reference sequence). V lost 0 bases to trimming and J lost 7 bases; unmatched junction nucleotides: 3. The CDR3 spells CASSQDTSGGNTQYF. The DNA for the CDR3 is TGTGCCAGCAGCCAAGATACTAGCGGGGGAAATACGCAGTATTTT.

The rearrangement joins TRBV5-1 to TRBJ1-4; D is uncertain. The CDR3 spans 15 residues. Germline CDR1 SGHRS, CDR2 YFSETQ. V lost 10 bases, J lost 0 bases, and 16 bases lay in between. The CDR3 reads CAGLQWRATNEKLFF. The CDR3, as DNA: TGCGCCGGACTTCAATGGCGAGCAACTAATGAAAAACTGTTTTTT.

The chain recombines TRBV5-6 with TRBJ2-3, with a tentative D call TRBD2 (7 bases). The ends were cut back, 2 bases at V and 4 bases at J, with 8 bases in the middle. The V gene's germline CDR1 is SGHDT and CDR2 YYEEEE. This CDR3 region has 13 residues. For the CDR3, the DNA is TGTGCCAGCAGCTTCGGGGGGCCAGATACGCAGTATTTT. As protein: CASSFGGPDTQYF.

The chain has TRBV24-1 and TRBJ2-7, with 11 bases aligning to TRBD2. The V segment lost 4 bases and the J segment 4 bases; nucleotides outside the gene matches: 29. The germline gives CDR1 KGHDR, CDR2 SFDVKD. The CDR3 is 23 residues long. The CDR3 protein is CATSEKTTTKTSGASRRYYEQYF. The CDR3 bases are TGTGCCACCAGTGAAAAGACGACAACTAAGACTAGCGGGGCCTCCAGACGGTATTACGAGCAGTACTTC.

The chain employs TRBV10-1 and TRBJ1-1, with a tentative D call TRBD1 (5 bases). V was clipped by 3 bases and J by 11 bases, with 22 bases between them. Germline V gene data show CDR1 as WNHNN and CDR2 as SYGVQD (reference sequence). CDR3 length: 15 residues. The CDR3 region is CASSDEGRRDQWAFF. As DNA, the CDR3 is TGCGCCAGCAGTGATGAGGGCAGGCGGGACCAGTGGGCTTTCTTT.

CDR3 sequence reads: CASSLSRRASGTHEQFF. The CDR3 nucleotides read TGTGCCAGCAGTTTATCGCGGAGGGCTAGCGGGACCCATGAGCAGTTCTTC. The chain links TRBV27 to TRBJ2-1; TRBD2 aligns across 9 bases. The CDR3 consists of 17 residues. The ends lost 0 bases at V and 8 bases at J; junction bases unmatched: 11. Germline values: CDR1 MNHEY, CDR2 SMNVEV (reference sequence).

The CDR3 region is CASSQATGGVRGYTF. In DNA, the CDR3 is TGCGCCAGCAGCCAAGCTACAGGGGGAGTCAGAGGCTACACCTTC. The chain is built from TRBV4-1 and TRBJ1-2; 8 bases are shared with TRBD1. Per the germline V gene, CDR1 is MGHRA and CDR2 is YSYEKL. This CDR3 spans 15 amino acids. V lost 1 base, J lost 8 bases, and 9 bases stayed unmatched.

The chain combines TRBV30 with TRBJ1-1; no clear D gene. Trimming took off 0 bases at V and 1 base at J, with 12 bases between the two ends. Per germline, CDR1 GTSNPN and CDR2 SVGIG (reference sequence). There are 15 residues in the CDR3. CDR3 DNA sequence: TGTGCCTGGAGTGTATCGGTCATCAGGAACACTGAAGCTTTCTTT. Its protein product is CAWSVSVIRNTEAFF.

The chain uses TRBV3-1 (or the pseudogene TRBV3-2) and TRBJ2-4, with 10 nucleotides matching TRBD1. There are 16 residues in the CDR3. The V gene's germline CDR1 is LGHDT and CDR2 YNNKEL (reference sequence). Germline trimming cut 5 bases from V and 8 bases from J; bases unmatched to any gene: 12. The CDR3 is CASSTRTGGRSDIQYF. The DNA of the CDR3 is TGTGCCAGCAGCACCCGGACAGGGGGAAGGTCGGACATTCAGTACTTC.

The chain is built from TRBV7-3 and TRBJ2-2; D not certain. V shed 3 bases and J shed 5 bases, with 10 bases lying between them. The CDR3 runs 14 residues. CDR1 is SGHTA, CDR2 FQGTGA, per germline. The CDR3 here is CASSFSGETGELFF. In nucleotides, the CDR3 is TGTGCCAGCAGCTTTAGTGGGGAAACCGGGGAGCTGTTTTTT.